This TCR beta chain stems from a study of control samples from healthy donors and cancer patients. Some clones are missing from TCRdb's copy, which holds only in-frame ones; the method was immunoSEQ multiplex PCR. The repertoire holds 120,000 to 150,000 clones, with about nine tenths as singletons. Germline assignment: CDR1 LGHDT and CDR2 YNNKEL (reference sequence). Trimming cost V 1 base and J 1 base; bases outside gene matches: 7. The CDR3 sequence is 17 residues long. V usage is TRBV3-1 (or the pseudogene TRBV3-2) and J usage is TRBJ2-3; TRBD2 matches at 8 bases. The sequence was collected from a man aged 25 to 40 in good health. Sequencing was done on a sample of blood. CDR3 in DNA: TGTGCCAGCAGCCAAGGATGGGCGGGGGGTGGCACAGATACGCAGTATTTT. This sequence encodes CASSQGWAGGGTDTQYF.